This T cell receptor (beta chain) appears in the sequencing data of a study of blood T cell repertoires in COVID-19 (dated by TCRdb to about 2020). Notes on the research overall: Samples from collaborators originated in the United States, Italy and Spain and spanned both the acute and convalescent phases of COVID-19. Where available, HLA class I and class II types were taken from metadata supplied by the sample provider and were not determined by assay-based typing. Samples were obtained from the ongoing ImmuneRACE study (first 160 participants) and from some 1,200 subjects provided by 6 global collaborators. Sample metadata almost always included a de-identified subject ID, COVID-19 status, age in years and sex. The material from the prospective study consisted of cDNA or gDNA derived from T cells, B-cell-depleted T cells, or PBMCs. The repertoires were released in a freely available public database meant as a resource for research on the immune response to SARS-CoV-2. Deeply sampled blood TCRbeta repertoires from subjects exposed to, actively infected with, or recovered from COVID-19 were included in the dataset.

Of note for this clone: Its antigen is unknown. No per-base quality is available; no much larger clone lies one base away.

CDR1 and CDR2 are read off the germline V gene as SGHTA and FQGNSA. Its CDR3 holds 13 amino acids, cysteine through phenylalanine. Only CDR3 DNA remains: 39 bases, in frame from the first base. At the junction V is shortened by 0 bases and J by 1 base, with 3 bases in between. The collaborating institutions used their own protocols to collect whole blood in K2EDTA tubes. For TCRbeta analysis, collaborators shipped samples in one of three forms: frozen whole blood, isolated PBMCs, or DNA extracted from either of those sample types. TCRbeta CDR3 regions were amplified from genomic DNA using the immunoSEQ Assay, a bias-controlled multiplex PCR. The authors' analysis ran thus. Nucleated cell counts per sample were estimated from amplification of reference gene primers within the assay. To quantify the absolute abundance of each unique TCRbeta CDR3 rearrangement, sequence reads were collapsed and filtered. For each sample, productive Simpson clonality was calculated by taking the square root of Simpson's diversity index across productive rearrangements. TCRdb provides this immuneACCESS table in a form limited to in-frame rearrangements. Some clones are lacking; in checked studies, under half of them reflect an unresolved V gene, and why the rest are absent is not known. V and J calls and clone size are given by that table; D and trimming were obtained from the DNA. Across this sample there are just over 95,000 clones, with approximately 81% seen only once. Approximately 4% of the sample is in the top ten clones.

Findings and caveats that apply to the study as a whole: The quantity of clinical and demographic metadata differed by source and by participant and was supplied without curation.

This chain is built from TRBV7-2 and TRBJ1-1, with no D gene named confidently. Sequencing used peripheral blood. The TCR was taken from a man aged 60 to 69 with acute or convalescent COVID-19. The CDR3 protein: CASSLARNTEAFF. The base sequence is TGTGCCAGCAGCTTAGCTAGGAACACTGAAGCTTTCTTT. Full variable domain (CDR3 extended with the reference TRBV7-2 and TRBJ1-1 proteins): GAGVSQSPSNKVTEKGKDVELRCDPISGHTALYWYRQSLGQGLEFLIYFQGNSAPDKSGLPSDRFSAERTGGSVSTLTIQRTQQEDSAVYLCASSLARNTEAFFGQGTRLTVV.